These 9 T cell receptor beta chains were all obtained from the same sample, sequenced in a study of Ad26.COV2.S vaccination and SARS-CoV-2 variants. Measured with immunoSEQ multiplex PCR; TCRdb has only the in-frame clones, and not every one. The profile shows hundreds of thousands of clones, about 88% of them singletons. The treatment: over 15 received Ad26.COV2.S at low or high dose, single or two shots; about 5 received placebo; per-sample allocation not given. Repertoires come from day 63 after the first vaccine or placebo injection. The sequenced sample was peripheral blood, obtained in a trial of Ad26.COV2.S vaccine versus placebo. All receptors come from a person aged 18 to 65 who received the Ad26.COV2.S COVID-19 vaccine or a placebo.

The chain couples TRBV6-2 or TRBV6-3 to TRBJ1-6; tentatively, D is TRBD1 (6 bases). CDR1 and CDR2 from the germline V gene are MNHEY and SVGEGT. This CDR3 region has 15 residues. The V and J ends lost 4 bases and 3 bases respectively, with 10 bases between them. The DNA for the CDR3 is TGTGCCAGCAGTTGGACAGAGATCTATAATTCACCCCTCCACTTT. It encodes CASSWTEIYNSPLHF.

This clone was observed a handful of times. The rearrangement uses TRBV6-1 and TRBJ1-2, with D unclear. Per germline, CDR1 MNHNS and CDR2 SASEGT. With 0 bases removed from V and 5 bases from J, the gap between germline ends came to 4 bases. This CDR3 has 12 amino acids. The CDR3 sequence: CASSEAGYGYTF. CDR3 nucleotide sequence: TGTGCCAGCAGTGAAGCCGGGTATGGCTACACCTTC.

The rearrangement uses TRBV10-3 and TRBJ2-1; 13 nucleotides match TRBD2. Germline values: CDR1 ENHRY, CDR2 SYGVKD. The CDR3 runs to 19 residues. J lost 8 bases, V lost 5 bases, and 18 bases had no gene match. The CDR3 reads CAISPYAGGGTSGRDEQFF. CDR3 DNA sequence: TGTGCCATCAGTCCTTACGCAGGGGGCGGAACTAGCGGGAGGGATGAGCAGTTCTTC.

The chain combines TRBV7-3 with TRBJ2-3; 8 bases line up with TRBD2. The CDR3 spans 16 residues. The junction had 8 bases not matched to a gene; V was cut back by 1 base and J by 5 bases. CDR1 and CDR2 from the germline V gene are SGHTA and FQGTGA. The DNA of the CDR3 is TGTGCCAGCAGCTTAATAGGGACTAGTTCCGGAGATACGCAGTATTTT. The encoded protein is CASSLIGTSSGDTQYF.

This clone showed up just a few times. The chain joins TRBV27 to TRBJ1-1; no firm D call. V lost 0 bases, J lost 3 bases, and 8 bases lay in between. The CDR3 covers 14 residues. In germline, CDR1 is MNHEY, CDR2 SMNVEV (reference sequence). The CDR3 spells CASSLSIGDTEAFF. The CDR3 coding sequence is TGTGCCAGCAGTTTATCAATCGGGGACACTGAAGCTTTCTTT.

The chain is built from TRBV5-1 and TRBJ2-1; D is possibly TRBD1 (5 bases). The V end lost 1 base, the J end lost 7 bases, and 18 bases lay between the germline ends. This CDR3 comprises 16 residues. The germline CDR1 and CDR2 sequences are SGHRS and YFSETQ. CDR3 nucleotide sequence: TGCGCCAGCAGCTTGCAGGGCTCCTCCTTAATAAATGAGCAGTTCTTC. Translating it yields CASSLQGSSLINEQFF.

V is TRBV6-5 and J is TRBJ1-2; unclear D gene. V was cut by 3 bases and J by 0 bases, with 11 bases left in between. The CDR3 is 15 residues long. CDR1 MNHEY and CDR2 SVGAGI come from the germline V gene. The CDR3 spells CASSYGTLANYGYTF. For the CDR3, the DNA is TGTGCCAGCAGTTATGGTACACTTGCTAACTATGGCTACACCTTC.

This chain connects TRBV28 to TRBJ2-5; D gene uncertain. Germline CDR1 MDHEN, CDR2 SYDVKM. The length of the CDR3 is 10 residues. Trimming removed 2 bases from V and 8 bases from J, with 3 bases in between. This chain's CDR3 is CASSLRTQYF. As DNA, the CDR3 is TGTGCCAGCAGTTTAAGAACCCAGTACTTC.

The chain is built from TRBV28 and TRBJ2-7; 9 nucleotides match TRBD1. V trimming: 5 bases; J trimming: 0 bases; junction bases outside the gene matches: 5. CDR1 is MDHEN and CDR2 is SYDVKM in the germline V gene. The CDR3 consists of 15 residues. CDR3 amino acids: CASSTTGGSSYEQYF. The CDR3 DNA follows: TGTGCCAGCAGTACCACAGGGGGCAGCTCCTACGAGCAGTACTTC.